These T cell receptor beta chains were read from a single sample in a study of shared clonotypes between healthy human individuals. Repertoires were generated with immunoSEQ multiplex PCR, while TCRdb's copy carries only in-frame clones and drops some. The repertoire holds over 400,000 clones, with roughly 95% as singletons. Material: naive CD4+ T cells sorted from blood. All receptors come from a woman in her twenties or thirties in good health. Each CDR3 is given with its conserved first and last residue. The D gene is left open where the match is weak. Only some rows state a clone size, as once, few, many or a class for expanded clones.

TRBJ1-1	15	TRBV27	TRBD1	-	CASSSGTVPNTEAFF	TGTGCCAGCAGTTCTGGGACAGTGCCGAACACTGAAGCTTTCTTT
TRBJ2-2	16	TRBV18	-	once	CASSPPGRVNTGELFF	TGTGCCAGCTCACCACCGGGACGGGTGAACACCGGGGAGCTGTTTTTT
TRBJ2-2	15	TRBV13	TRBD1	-	CASSRQGARTGELFF	TGTGCCAGCAGCCGGCAGGGGGCGAGGACCGGGGAGCTGTTTTTT
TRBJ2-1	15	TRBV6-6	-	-	CASSLRQSSYNEQFF	TGTGCCAGCAGTCTCCGACAGAGCTCCTACAATGAGCAGTTCTTC
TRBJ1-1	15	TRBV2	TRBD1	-	CASRTRQGAGTEAFF	TGTGCCAGCAGAACCCGACAGGGTGCGGGCACTGAAGCTTTCTTT
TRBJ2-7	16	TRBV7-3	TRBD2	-	CASSLTLRGGADEQYF	TGTGCCAGCAGCTTAACGTTGCGGGGGGGCGCGGACGAGCAGTACTTC
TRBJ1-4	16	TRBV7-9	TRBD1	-	CASSLGDRGANEKLFF	TGTGCCAGCAGCTTAGGAGACAGGGGAGCTAATGAAAAACTGTTTTTT
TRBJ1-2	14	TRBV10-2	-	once	CASRDSGRGNGYTF	TGCGCCAGCAGGGATTCGGGGAGGGGCAATGGCTACACCTTC
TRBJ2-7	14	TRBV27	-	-	CASSRTSSSYEQYF	TGTGCCAGCAGCCGGACGTCCAGTTCCTACGAGCAGTACTTC
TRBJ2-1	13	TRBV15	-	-	CATSREPHNEQFF	TGTGCCACCAGCAGAGAACCCCACAATGAGCAGTTCTTC
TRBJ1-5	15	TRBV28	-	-	CASSYSGTTRQPQHF	TGTGCCAGCAGTTATTCCGGGACAACGAGGCAGCCCCAGCATTTT
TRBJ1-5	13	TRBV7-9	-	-	CASSRNRDQPQHF	TGTGCCAGCAGCCGAAACAGGGACCAGCCCCAGCATTTT
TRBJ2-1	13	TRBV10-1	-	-	CASSEHGYNEQFF	TGCGCCAGCAGTGAGCATGGCTACAATGAGCAGTTCTTC
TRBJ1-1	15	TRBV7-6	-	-	CASSLLSGWNTEAFF	TGTGCCAGCAGCTTATTGTCAGGGTGGAACACTGAAGCTTTCTTT
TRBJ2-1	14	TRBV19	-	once	CASSTGYYHNEQFF	TGTGCCAGTAGTACCGGGTACTACCACAATGAGCAGTTCTTC
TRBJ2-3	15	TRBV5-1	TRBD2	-	CASSLAGGPTDTQYF	TGCGCCAGCAGCCTAGCGGGAGGGCCGACAGATACGCAGTATTTT
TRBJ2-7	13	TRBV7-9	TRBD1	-	CASGGQGGLEQYF	TGTGCCAGCGGGGGACAGGGCGGTCTCGAGCAGTACTTC
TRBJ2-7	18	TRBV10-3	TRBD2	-	CAISEYWGTSAGAVEQYF	TGTGCCATCAGTGAGTATTGGGGCACTAGCGCCGGAGCGGTGGAGCAGTACTTC
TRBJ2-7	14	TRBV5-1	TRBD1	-	CASSLWGQGYEQYF	TGCGCCAGCAGCTTGTGGGGACAGGGGTACGAGCAGTACTTC
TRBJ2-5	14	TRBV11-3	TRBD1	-	CASSQGTGQETQYF	TGTGCCAGCAGCCAGGGGACAGGACAGGAGACCCAGTACTTC
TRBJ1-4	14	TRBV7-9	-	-	CASSRGHTNEKLFF	TGTGCCAGCAGCCGCGGACACACTAATGAAAAACTGTTTTTT
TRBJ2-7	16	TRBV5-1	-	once	CASSPLNLKAGYEQYF	TGCGCCAGCAGCCCTTTAAACCTTAAGGCTGGCTACGAGCAGTACTTC
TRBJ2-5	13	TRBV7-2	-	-	CASSFRWEETQYF	TGTGCCAGCAGCTTCCGGTGGGAAGAGACCCAGTACTTC
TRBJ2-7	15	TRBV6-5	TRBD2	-	CASSYSSGGFYEQYF	TGTGCCAGCAGTTACTCCTCGGGGGGATTCTACGAGCAGTACTTC
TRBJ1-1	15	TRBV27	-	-	CASSPSGTRNTEAFF	TGTGCCAGCAGTCCATCCGGGACGAGGAACACTGAAGCTTTCTTT
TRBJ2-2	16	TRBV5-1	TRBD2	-	CASSLEGSGSTGELFF	TGCGCCAGCAGCTTGGAAGGTAGCGGGAGTACTGGGGAGCTGTTTTTT
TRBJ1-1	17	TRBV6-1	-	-	CASSAAHATALNTEAFF	TGTGCCAGCAGTGCAGCGCACGCGACAGCCTTGAACACTGAAGCTTTCTTT
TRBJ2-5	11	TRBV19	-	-	CASSMGETQYF	TGTGCCAGTAGTATGGGAGAGACCCAGTACTTC
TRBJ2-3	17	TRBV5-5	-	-	CASSLRLDRQFTDTQYF	TGTGCCAGCAGCTTGCGGCTAGACCGGCAGTTCACAGATACGCAGTATTTT
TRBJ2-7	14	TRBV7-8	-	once	CASSPLGRLYEQYF	TGTGCCAGCAGCCCATTGGGCAGGTTGTACGAGCAGTACTTC
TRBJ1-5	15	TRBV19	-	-	CASSNPKGSNQPQHF	TGTGCCAGTAGTAACCCTAAGGGTAGCAATCAGCCCCAGCATTTT
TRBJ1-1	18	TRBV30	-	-	CAWSGGGWQDQVNTEAFF	TGTGCCTGGAGTGGAGGGGGTTGGCAGGATCAGGTGAACACTGAAGCTTTCTTT
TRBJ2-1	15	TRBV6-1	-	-	CASSLERNTMPTEFF	TGTGCCAGCAGCCTCGAAAGGAATACTATGCCTACAGAGTTCTTC
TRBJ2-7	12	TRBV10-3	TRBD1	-	CAIGDRTYEQYF	TGTGCTATCGGGGACAGAACCTACGAGCAGTACTTC
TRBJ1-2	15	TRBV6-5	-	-	CASRVGGGGLYGYTF	TGTGCCAGCAGGGTCGGGGGGGGCGGTCTCTATGGCTACACCTTC
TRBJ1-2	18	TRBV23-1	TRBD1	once	CASSHSGQGAFFDYGYTF	TGCGCCAGCAGTCATTCGGGACAGGGGGCCTTCTTCGACTATGGCTACACCTTC
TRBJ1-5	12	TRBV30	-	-	CAWSLPYQPQHF	TGTGCCTGGAGCCTCCCGTATCAGCCCCAGCATTTT
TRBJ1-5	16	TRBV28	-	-	CASSLYGQYSNQPQHF	TGTGCCAGCAGTTTATACGGACAGTATAGCAATCAGCCCCAGCATTTT
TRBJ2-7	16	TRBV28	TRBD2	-	CASSGGLAGTSYEQYF	TGTGCCAGCAGTGGGGGACTAGCGGGGACCTCCTACGAGCAGTACTTC
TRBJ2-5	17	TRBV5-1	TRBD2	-	CASSLAGTSGLGETQYF	TGCGCCAGCAGCTTAGCCGGGACTAGCGGCCTTGGGGAGACCCAGTACTTC
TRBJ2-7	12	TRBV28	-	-	CASTSNPYEQYF	TGTGCCAGCACCTCAAATCCCTACGAGCAGTACTTC
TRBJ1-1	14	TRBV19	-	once	CASSTRAGNTEAFF	TGTGCCAGTAGTACTCGGGCCGGGAACACTGAAGCTTTCTTT
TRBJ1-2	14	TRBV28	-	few	CASSSTTAPYGYTF	TGTGCCAGCAGCTCAACGACGGCCCCCTATGGCTACACCTTC
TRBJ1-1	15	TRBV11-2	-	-	CASSPRQDLNTEAFF	TGTGCCAGCAGCCCTCGACAGGATCTGAACACTGAAGCTTTCTTT
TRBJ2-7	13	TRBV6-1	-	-	CASSGPAAGEQYF	TGTGCCAGCAGTGGACCGGCCGCGGGGGAGCAGTACTTC
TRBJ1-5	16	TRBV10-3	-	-	CAISESAGRFNQPQHF	TGTGCCATCAGTGAGTCGGCGGGGCGGTTCAATCAGCCCCAGCATTTT
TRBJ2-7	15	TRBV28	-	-	CASSLGSGYPYEQYF	TGTGCCAGCAGTTTAGGCTCAGGGTATCCTTACGAGCAGTACTTC
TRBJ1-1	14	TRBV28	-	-	CASSTNAGTGRTFF	TGTGCCAGCAGCACCAATGCCGGGACCGGTCGAACTTTCTTT
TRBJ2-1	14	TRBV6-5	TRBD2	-	CASSPGTSRNEQFF	TGTGCCAGCAGTCCCGGGACTAGTCGGAATGAGCAGTTCTTC
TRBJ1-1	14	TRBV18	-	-	CASSPGEPETEAFF	TGTGCCAGCTCACCAGGGGAACCTGAAACTGAAGCTTTCTTT
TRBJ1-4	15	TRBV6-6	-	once	CASNSKGRGGEKLFF	TGTGCCAGCAACTCTAAAGGCAGGGGAGGGGAAAAACTGTTTTTT
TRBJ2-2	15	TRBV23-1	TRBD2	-	CASTRTSGPTGELFF	TGCGCCAGCACTAGGACTAGCGGACCGACCGGGGAGCTGTTTTTT
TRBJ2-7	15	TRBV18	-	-	CASSPLGIPTYEQYF	TGTGCCAGCTCACCTCTGGGAATCCCAACCTACGAGCAGTACTTC
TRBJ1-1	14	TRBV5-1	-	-	CASRFGGARTEAFF	TGCGCCAGTCGGTTCGGGGGGGCGCGAACTGAAGCTTTCTTT
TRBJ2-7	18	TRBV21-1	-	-	CASSKALSGQGEGYEQYF	TGTGCCAGCAGCAAAGCGCTTTCGGGACAGGGAGAGGGCTACGAGCAGTACTTC
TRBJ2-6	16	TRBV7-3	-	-	CASSLVPKGGANVLTF	TGTGCCAGCAGCTTAGTTCCGAAAGGAGGGGCCAACGTCCTGACTTTC
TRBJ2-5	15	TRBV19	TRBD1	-	CASSIAQGLGETQYF	TGTGCCAGTAGTATAGCACAGGGGTTAGGGGAGACCCAGTACTTC